The entry below describes one TCR beta chain. Its target is not known. The data belong to a study of cytomegalovirus exposure and HLA in healthy donors. Study in general: Sequencing of some 200 million T cells in an earlier analysis found around 120 million unique TCR beta sequences. Study-wide results and limits: HLA alleles were associated with fewer than 20,000 TCR beta sequences in a later analysis at 0.05 false discovery rate. Later analysis identified a missense DCLRE1C variant that was linked to TCR beta V- and J-gene trimming. Most likely, a cluster of highly shared sequence variants arose as a sequencing artifact.

Primers included in the PCR were 60 Vbeta and 13 Jbeta primers. Assay: immunoSEQ multiplex PCR; the TCRdb copy retains only in-frame clones and omits some. The profile shows over 70,000 clones, 77% of them singletons. The germline CDR1 and CDR2 sequences are SGHRS and YFSETQ. Trimming took 1 base from V and 4 from J; bases not matched to a gene: 9. This CDR3 has 16 amino acids. The receptor comes from a man in his fifties in good health and CMV-seropositive. Sequenced: PBMCs. V and J are TRBV5-1 and TRBJ2-5; TRBD1 matches at 8 bases. The CDR3 reads CASSLRDRGSTETQYF. CDR3 DNA sequence: TGCGCCAGCAGCTTGCGAGACAGGGGAAGCACAGAGACCCAGTACTTC. The full variable domain, with the rest looked up from reference TRBV5-1 and TRBJ2-5, is KAGVTQTPRYLIKTRGQQVTLSCSPISGHRSVSWYQQTPGQGLQFLFEYFSETQRNKGNFPGRFSGRQFSNSRSEMNVSTLELGDSALYLCASSLRDRGSTETQYFGPGTRLLVL.